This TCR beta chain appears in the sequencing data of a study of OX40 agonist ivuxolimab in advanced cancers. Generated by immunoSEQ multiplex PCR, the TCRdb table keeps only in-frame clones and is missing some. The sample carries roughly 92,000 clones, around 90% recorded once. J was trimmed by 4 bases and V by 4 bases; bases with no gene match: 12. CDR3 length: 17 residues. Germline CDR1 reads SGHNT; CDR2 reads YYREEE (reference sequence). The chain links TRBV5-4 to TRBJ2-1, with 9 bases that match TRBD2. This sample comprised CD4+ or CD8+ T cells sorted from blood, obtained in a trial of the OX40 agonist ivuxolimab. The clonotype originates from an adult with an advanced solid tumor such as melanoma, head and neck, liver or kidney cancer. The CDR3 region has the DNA TGTGCCAGCAGCCGGGCTGCCGGGACTAGCCTATACAATGAGCAGTTCTTC. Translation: CASSRAAGTSLYNEQFF. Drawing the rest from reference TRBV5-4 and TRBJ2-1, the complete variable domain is ETGVTQSPTHLIKTRGQQVTLRCSSQSGHNTVSWYQQALGQGPQFIFQYYREEENGRGNFPPRFSGLQFPNYSSELNVNALELDDSALYLCASSRAAGTSLYNEQFFGPGTRLTVL.